The 23 T cell receptor beta chains listed next were all sequenced from one sample in a study of T cell responses to AZD1222 COVID-19 vaccine. The table came from immunoSEQ multiplex PCR; TCRdb's copy has only in-frame clones and leaves some out. In the table there are tens of thousands of clones, more than 75% of which are singletons. The sample was peripheral blood, taken on day 0 of AZD1222 vaccination. The receptors shown here come from an adult in good health.

The chain couples TRBV13 to TRBJ2-4; perhaps TRBD1 as D (6 bases). This CDR3 is built from 15 residues. Per the germline V gene, CDR1 is PRHDT and CDR2 is FYEKMQ (reference sequence). V lost 4 bases, J lost 2 bases, and 12 bases lay in between. CDR3 DNA sequence: TGTGCCAGCAGCTCGCCTACAGGGCCCAAAAACATTCAGTACTTC. It is translated as CASSSPTGPKNIQYF.

A single count supports this clone. The V and J genes are TRBV5-6 and TRBJ1-5, with no clear D. The CDR3 has 13 residues. V lost 0 bases, J lost 7 bases, and 8 bases lay in between. The germline V gene encodes CDR1 SGHDT and CDR2 YYEEEE. CDR3: CASSLGGGQPQHF. The DNA for the CDR3 is TGTGCCAGCAGCTTGGGGGGAGGACAGCCCCAGCATTTT.

This chain joins TRBV28 and TRBJ2-5, with 7 bases aligning to TRBD2. The CDR3 consists of 17 residues. V lost 5 bases to trimming and J lost 2 bases; unmatched junction nucleotides: 14. Germline V lookup: CDR1 MDHEN, CDR2 SYDVKM. The CDR3 DNA is TGTGCCAGCAGTCGGTACTCGGGCGGGAGATTACAAGAGACCCAGTACTTC. It specifies CASSRYSGGRLQETQYF.

This clone was seen only once. The chain couples TRBV5-5 to TRBJ2-2; 10 nucleotides line up with TRBD1. The CDR3 covers 17 residues. Unmatched junction bases numbered 9, after V lost 0 bases and J lost 7 bases. Germline loops: CDR1 SGHKS, CDR2 YYEKEE (reference sequence). CDR3 nucleotide sequence: TGTGCCAGCAGCTTGGTATTCGGGACAGGGGCGATCGGGGAGCTGTTTTTT. It specifies CASSLVFGTGAIGELFF.

The CDR3 sequence: CASSWAVDNEQFF. The CDR3 nucleotides read TGTGCCAGCAGCTGGGCCGTCGACAATGAGCAGTTCTTC. The chain links TRBV7-2 to TRBJ2-1; no clear D. Trimming removed 4 bases at V and 5 bases at J, with 9 bases between. The CDR3 length is 13 residues. Germline lookup yields CDR1 SGHTA and CDR2 FQGNSA.

As concerns this clone: A junction end diverges from the germline sequence, so it may reflect a read error. V usage is TRBV2 and J usage is TRBJ2-2; D is perhaps TRBD2 (5 bases). The CDR3 extends over 13 amino acids. Germline CDR1 SNHLY, CDR2 FYNNEI. The CDR3 nucleotides read TGTGCCTGCAGGCCAGAGGGAACCGGGGAGCTGTTTTTT. Amino acid sequence: CACRPEGTGELFF.

V is TRBV23-1 and J is TRBJ2-7; perhaps TRBD1 as D (5 bases). TRBV23-1 has ORF status, its function being uncertain. V was shortened by 3 bases and J by 2 bases, with 8 bases between the two germline ends. The CDR3 totals 13 residues. The DNA of the CDR3 is TGCGCCAGCAGTCATACACAGGCCTACGAGCAGTACTTC. This sequence encodes CASSHTQAYEQYF.

CDR3 nucleotides: TGTGCCAGCTCACCATCCTTTTCAGCTTCCTACGAGCAGTACTTC. Translating gives CASSPSFSASYEQYF. The chain is built from TRBV18 and TRBJ2-7; D remains unclear. CDR1 KGHSH and CDR2 LQKENI come from the germline V gene. The CDR3 sequence is 15 residues long. Deletions cut 2 bases from V and 1 base from J, with 12 bases between.

This clone came up a few times. The V and J genes are TRBV11-2 and TRBJ2-3; D may be TRBD2 (5 bases). Trimming took 3 bases from V and 1 from J, leaving 5 bases between them. The CDR3 consists of 13 residues. Germline lookup yields CDR1 SGHAT and CDR2 FQNNGV. DNA for the CDR3: TGTGCCAGCAGCTTGCGGGGCACAGATACGCAGTATTTT. Its protein product is CASSLRGTDTQYF.

The chain combines TRBV7-8 with TRBJ2-1; 7 nucleotides align to TRBD2. The germline V gene has CDR1 SGHVS and CDR2 FQNEAQ. Germline trimming cut 5 bases from V and 0 bases from J; bases unmatched to any gene: 7. The CDR3 has 16 amino acids. The CDR3 sequence: CASSQRGDRSYNEQFF. The CDR3 bases are TGTGCCAGCAGCCAACGGGGGGATCGCTCCTACAATGAGCAGTTCTTC.

The CDR3 spells CASSHGTGFGYTF. The CDR3 region has the DNA TGTGCCAGCAGCCACGGGACAGGGTTTGGCTACACCTTC. The chain uses TRBV3-1 (or the pseudogene TRBV3-2) and TRBJ1-2, with 9 bases that match TRBD1. Germline V gene sequence: CDR1 LGHDT, CDR2 YNNKEL (reference sequence). V was pared by 3 bases and J by 7 bases, with 3 bases of the junction left unmatched. The CDR3 length is 13 residues.

The rearrangement joins TRBV6-1 to TRBJ2-1, with D perhaps given as TRBD1 or TRBD2 (5 bases each). CDR3 size: 17 residues. V was trimmed by 1 base and J by 5 bases, leaving 18 bases between them. In germline, CDR1 is MNHNS, CDR2 SASEGT. The CDR3 DNA follows: TGTGCCAGCAGTGAAGTGGGGGTCCCCCGACCGGACAATGAGCAGTTCTTC. Translating it yields CASSEVGVPRPDNEQFF.

In this sample, this clone turned up a few times. The chain joins TRBV28 to TRBJ2-7; 13 bases fit TRBD2. V shed 6 bases, J shed 2 bases, and the junction held 4 bases outside the gene matches. CDR3 size: 15 residues. Germline V gene sequence: CDR1 MDHEN, CDR2 SYDVKM. The CDR3 loop reads CASSRTSGGPYEQYF. Here the CDR3 DNA reads TGTGCCAGCAGCCGGACTAGCGGGGGACCCTACGAGCAGTACTTC.

The V call is TRBV7-9, the J call TRBJ2-3; 14 nucleotides line up with TRBD2. J was trimmed by 5 bases and V by 4 bases; bases with no gene match: 14. Germline lookup yields CDR1 SEHNR and CDR2 FQNEAQ (reference sequence). CDR3 size: 19 residues. CDR3 bases: TGTGCCAGCAGCTCACGACTAGCGGGGGGGCGAGTGGAGGTAGATACGCAGTATTTT. Encoded protein: CASSSRLAGGRVEVDTQYF.

The chain recombines TRBV6-5 with TRBJ2-2, with D possibly being TRBD2 (6 bases). V shed 7 bases and J shed 5 bases, with 17 bases lying between them. CDR1 is MNHEY, CDR2 SVGAGI, per germline. This CDR3 contains 15 residues. CDR3 amino acids: CASIFDRGRTGELFF. CDR3 bases: TGTGCCAGCATCTTCGACAGAGGGAGGACCGGGGAGCTGTTTTTT.

This chain connects TRBV5-1 to TRBJ2-7; 8 nucleotides match TRBD1. This CDR3 spans 15 amino acids. Germline loops: CDR1 SGHRS, CDR2 YFSETQ. With V trimmed by 3 bases and J by 2 bases, 7 bases remained unmatched. The CDR3, as DNA: TGCGCCAGCAGCTCCCAACAGGGGGGTCCCTACGAGCAGTACTTC. Residues: CASSSQQGGPYEQYF. Filled out from reference TRBV5-1 and TRBJ2-7, the complete variable domain reads KAGVTQTPRYLIKTRGQQVTLSCSPISGHRSVSWYQQTPGQGLQFLFEYFSETQRNKGNFPGRFSGRQFSNSRSEMNVSTLELGDSALYLCASSSQQGGPYEQYFGPGTRLTVT.

The gene calls are TRBV28 and TRBJ2-7; weak D call: TRBD2 (6 bases). From germline, CDR1 is MDHEN and CDR2 SYDVKM. V lost 5 bases, J lost 2 bases, and 13 bases lay in between. This CDR3 comprises 14 residues. CDR3: CASSPTGSTYEQYF. The CDR3 coding sequence is TGTGCCAGCAGTCCTACCGGGAGCACCTACGAGCAGTACTTC.

The chain employs TRBV18 and TRBJ2-1, with 8 bases aligning to TRBD1. Trimming at V came to 2 bases and at J to 3 bases, leaving 3 bases not matched to a gene. CDR1 is KGHSH and CDR2 is LQKENI in the germline V gene. The CDR3 has 15 residues. The CDR3 sequence: CASSPKQGGYNEQFF. The DNA of the CDR3 is TGTGCCAGCTCACCAAAACAGGGGGGCTACAATGAGCAGTTCTTC.

V gene TRBV9 combines with J gene TRBJ1-2; D unclear. V lost 0 bases, J lost 5 bases, and 8 bases lay in between. CDR3 length: 13 residues. CDR1 is SGDLS and CDR2 is YYNGEE in the germline V gene. CDR3 nucleotide sequence: TGTGCCAGCAGCGTAGACGGCACTTATGGCTACACCTTC. Translated: CASSVDGTYGYTF.

The V call is TRBV6-5, the J call TRBJ1-1; D is perhaps TRBD1 (6 bases). Germline-derived CDR1 and CDR2 are MNHEY and SVGAGI. Trimming shortened V by 2 bases and J by 4 bases, and 8 bases separated the two germline ends. The length of the CDR3 is 13 residues. The CDR3 DNA sequence: TGTGCCAGCAGTTACCAGGGGAGCACTGAAGCTTTCTTT. Its translation: CASSYQGSTEAFF.

This rearrangement joins TRBV12-3 or TRBV12-4 to TRBJ2-3, with unresolved D. The CDR3 loop spans 12 amino acids. Trimming shortened V by 8 bases and J by 2 bases, and 8 bases separated the two germline ends. CDR3 region: CASSLNTDTQYF. CDR3 nucleotide sequence: TGTGCCAGCTCCCTGAACACAGATACGCAGTATTTT.

This clone was detected once. CDR3 sequence: CSVGQGNWVRTEAFF. DNA for the CDR3: TGCAGCGTTGGCCAGGGTAATTGGGTGCGGACTGAAGCTTTCTTT. The chain joins TRBV29-1 to TRBJ1-1; tentative D call: TRBD1 (5 bases). Germline V lookup: CDR1 SQVTM, CDR2 ANQGSEA. The length of the CDR3 is 15 residues. Deletions cut 4 bases from V and 5 bases from J, with 20 bases between.

The chain carries TRBV7-2 and TRBJ2-1; tentative D call: TRBD2 (6 bases). The CDR3 extends over 12 amino acids. Germline V CDR1 and CDR2: SGHTA, FQGNSA. Trimming left V 5 bases short and J 10 bases short, with 12 bases between. The CDR3: CASSPGTHEQFF. For the CDR3, the DNA is TGTGCCAGCAGCCCCGGGACTCACGAGCAGTTCTTC.